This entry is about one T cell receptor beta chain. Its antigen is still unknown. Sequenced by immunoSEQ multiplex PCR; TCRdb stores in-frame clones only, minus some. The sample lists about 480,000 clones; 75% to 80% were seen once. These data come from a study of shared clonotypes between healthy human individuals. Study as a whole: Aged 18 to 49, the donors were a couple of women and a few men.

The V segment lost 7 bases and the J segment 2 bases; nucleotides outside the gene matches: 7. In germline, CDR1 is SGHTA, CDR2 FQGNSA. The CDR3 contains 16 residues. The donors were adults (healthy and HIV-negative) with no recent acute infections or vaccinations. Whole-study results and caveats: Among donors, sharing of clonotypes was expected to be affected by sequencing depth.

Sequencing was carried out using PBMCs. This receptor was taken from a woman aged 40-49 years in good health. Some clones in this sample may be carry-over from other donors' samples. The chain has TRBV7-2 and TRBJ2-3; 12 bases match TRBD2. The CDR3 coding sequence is TGTGCCAGCAAACAGGGACTAGCGGGCAACACAGATACGCAGTATTTT. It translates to CASKQGLAGNTDTQYF.